A selection of T cell receptor beta chains follows, all from one sample in a study of control samples from healthy donors and cancer patients. Data came from immunoSEQ multiplex PCR; TCRdb stores just in-frame clones and leaves some out. The table shows some 410,000 clones, with 75% to 95% occurring only once. The sequenced material came from PBMCs. The receptors stem from a man in his forties with head and neck cancer. The CDR3 runs from the conserved cysteine through the conserved F or W. The D gene is left open where the match is weak. Size values are once, few and many counts, or a class for expanded clones, and some rows have none.

j_gene: TRBJ2-7
abundance: NA
v_gene: TRBV12-2
d_gene: NA
CDR3aa: CASRRGCGGIDEQYF
CDR3nt: TGTGCAAGTCGTAGGGGGTGCGGGGGGATCGACGAGCAGTACTTC

j_gene: TRBJ2-7
abundance: NA
v_gene: TRBV18
d_gene: NA
CDR3aa: CASSPVDQLSYEQYF
CDR3nt: TGTGCCAGCTCCCCCGTTGACCAACTCTCCTACGAGCAGTACTTC

j_gene: TRBJ2-7
abundance: NA
v_gene: TRBV28
d_gene: TRBD1
CDR3aa: CASSGTGGLYEQYF
CDR3nt: TGTGCCAGCAGTGGGACAGGGGGACTCTACGAGCAGTACTTC

j_gene: TRBJ2-1
abundance: NA
v_gene: TRBV27
d_gene: NA
CDR3aa: CASSYGRAEFF
CDR3nt: TGTGCCAGCAGTTATGGCAGGGCTGAGTTCTTC

j_gene: TRBJ2-2
abundance: NA
v_gene: TRBV19
d_gene: TRBD1
CDR3aa: CASSIRGTGELFF
CDR3nt: TGTGCCAGTAGTATCAGGGGGACCGGGGAGCTGTTTTTT

j_gene: TRBJ1-5
abundance: NA
v_gene: TRBV4-3
d_gene: NA
CDR3aa: CASSQDGGQSNQPQHF
CDR3nt: TGCGCCAGCAGCCAAGATGGGGGCCAGAGCAATCAGCCCCAGCATTTT

j_gene: TRBJ1-4
abundance: NA
v_gene: TRBV28
d_gene: NA
CDR3aa: CASSSPGYNEKLFF
CDR3nt: TGTGCCAGCAGTTCGCCCGGTTATAATGAAAAACTGTTTTTT

j_gene: TRBJ1-1
abundance: once
v_gene: TRBV29-1
d_gene: NA
CDR3aa: CSVKSRGLNAMNTEAFF
CDR3nt: TGCAGCGTTAAAAGCAGGGGACTTAATGCTATGAACACTGAAGCTTTCTTT

j_gene: TRBJ2-2
abundance: NA
v_gene: TRBV27
d_gene: NA
CDR3aa: CASSPGTATGELFF
CDR3nt: TGTGCCAGCAGCCCCGGGACTGCCACCGGGGAGCTGTTTTTT

j_gene: TRBJ1-2
abundance: NA
v_gene: TRBV4-2
d_gene: NA
CDR3aa: CASSQGLLAQGYTF
CDR3nt: TGTGCCAGCAGCCAAGGGCTCCTGGCCCAAGGCTACACCTTC

j_gene: TRBJ2-7
abundance: NA
v_gene: TRBV18
d_gene: TRBD2
CDR3aa: CASSPGLANAYEQYF
CDR3nt: TGTGCCAGCTCACCGGGACTAGCGAACGCCTACGAGCAGTACTTC

j_gene: TRBJ2-7
abundance: NA
v_gene: TRBV7-2
d_gene: TRBD2
CDR3aa: CASSLTSGEYEQYF
CDR3nt: TGTGCCAGCAGCTTGACTAGCGGGGAATACGAGCAGTACTTC

j_gene: TRBJ1-2
abundance: NA
v_gene: TRBV10-2
d_gene: NA
CDR3aa: CASSESGGMNYGYTF
CDR3nt: TGCGCCAGCAGTGAGTCAGGGGGAATGAACTATGGCTACACCTTC

j_gene: TRBJ2-3
abundance: NA
v_gene: TRBV5-6
d_gene: TRBD2
CDR3aa: CASTIGLAGVTDTQYF
CDR3nt: TGTGCCAGCACCATAGGACTAGCGGGGGTCACAGATACGCAGTATTTT

j_gene: TRBJ1-2
abundance: NA
v_gene: TRBV10-3
d_gene: NA
CDR3aa: CAISDSRGYTF
CDR3nt: TGTGCCATCAGTGATTCAAGAGGCTACACCTTC

j_gene: TRBJ2-1
abundance: NA
v_gene: TRBV27
d_gene: NA
CDR3aa: CASSLSGGGLYNEQFF
CDR3nt: TGTGCCAGCAGTTTATCCGGTGGGGGCTTATACAATGAGCAGTTCTTC

j_gene: TRBJ2-3
abundance: NA
v_gene: TRBV29-1
d_gene: NA
CDR3aa: CSVSTGAGGDTQYF
CDR3nt: TGCAGCGTTTCCACAGGGGCGGGGGGAGATACGCAGTATTTT

j_gene: TRBJ1-1
abundance: once
v_gene: TRBV29-1
d_gene: NA
CDR3aa: CSVLNTEAFF
CDR3nt: TGCAGCGTTTTAAACACTGAAGCTTTCTTT

j_gene: TRBJ1-5
abundance: NA
v_gene: TRBV19
d_gene: NA
CDR3aa: CASRGHDSNQPQHF
CDR3nt: TGTGCCAGTAGAGGGCACGATAGCAATCAGCCCCAGCATTTT

j_gene: TRBJ2-1
abundance: NA
v_gene: TRBV27
d_gene: NA
CDR3aa: CASSFSPVSGEQFF
CDR3nt: TGTGCCAGCAGTTTCAGCCCCGTTTCCGGTGAGCAGTTCTTC

j_gene: TRBJ2-3
abundance: NA
v_gene: TRBV7-6
d_gene: NA
CDR3aa: CASSFSPTDTQYF
CDR3nt: TGTGCCAGCAGCTTTAGCCCCACAGATACGCAGTATTTT

j_gene: TRBJ2-5
abundance: once
v_gene: TRBV7-3
d_gene: TRBD2
CDR3aa: CASSLMPSGQETQYF
CDR3nt: TGTGCCAGCAGCTTAATGCCTAGCGGACAAGAGACCCAGTACTTC

j_gene: TRBJ2-3
abundance: NA
v_gene: TRBV19
d_gene: NA
CDR3aa: CASSPGARITDTQYF
CDR3nt: TGTGCCAGTAGTCCCGGAGCACGGATCACAGATACGCAGTATTTT

j_gene: TRBJ1-4
abundance: NA
v_gene: TRBV2
d_gene: TRBD1
CDR3aa: CASRLGTGDEKLFF
CDR3nt: TGTGCCAGCAGACTCGGGACAGGGGATGAAAAACTGTTTTTT

j_gene: TRBJ2-5
abundance: NA
v_gene: TRBV25-1
d_gene: NA
CDR3aa: CASSVGETQYF
CDR3nt: TGTGCCAGCTCGGTGGGAGAGACCCAGTACTTC

j_gene: TRBJ1-1
abundance: NA
v_gene: TRBV10-3
d_gene: NA
CDR3aa: CAISERAGSLNTEAFF
CDR3nt: TGTGCCATCAGTGAGAGGGCAGGGAGCCTGAACACTGAAGCTTTCTTT

j_gene: TRBJ2-5
abundance: NA
v_gene: TRBV5-4
d_gene: TRBD2
CDR3aa: CASSLGLAGGAGETQYF
CDR3nt: TGTGCCAGCAGCTTGGGTCTAGCGGGGGGAGCGGGAGAGACCCAGTACTTC

j_gene: TRBJ2-3
abundance: NA
v_gene: TRBV24-1
d_gene: TRBD2
CDR3aa: CATSKTSGTDTQYF
CDR3nt: TGTGCCACCAGTAAGACTAGCGGCACAGATACGCAGTATTTT

j_gene: TRBJ1-1
abundance: NA
v_gene: TRBV5-4
d_gene: TRBD1
CDR3aa: CASSLGGTGGTEAFF
CDR3nt: TGTGCCAGCAGCTTGGGTGGGACAGGGGGCACTGAAGCTTTCTTT

j_gene: TRBJ2-7
abundance: once
v_gene: TRBV18
d_gene: NA
CDR3aa: CASSPVGAGYEQYF
CDR3nt: TGTGCCAGCTCCCCCGTGGGGGCGGGTTACGAGCAGTACTTC

j_gene: TRBJ1-6
abundance: NA
v_gene: TRBV5-1
d_gene: NA
CDR3aa: CASSFSRQGAPLHF
CDR3nt: TGCGCCAGCAGCTTTTCCAGGCAAGGAGCACCCCTCCACTTT

j_gene: TRBJ2-3
abundance: NA
v_gene: TRBV19
d_gene: TRBD2
CDR3aa: CASSIVRTSGGPSTDTQYF
CDR3nt: TGTGCCAGTAGTATAGTCCGGACTAGCGGGGGGCCTTCCACAGATACGCAGTATTTT

j_gene: TRBJ1-5
abundance: NA
v_gene: TRBV28
d_gene: NA
CDR3aa: CATGRSNQPQHF
CDR3nt: TGTGCCACCGGACGGAGCAATCAGCCCCAGCATTTT

j_gene: TRBJ1-1
abundance: NA
v_gene: TRBV7-3
d_gene: NA
CDR3aa: CASSPTLTATEAFF
CDR3nt: TGTGCCAGCAGCCCCACCTTGACCGCTACTGAAGCTTTCTTT

j_gene: TRBJ2-1
abundance: NA
v_gene: TRBV6-5
d_gene: TRBD1
CDR3aa: CATTGGKSYNEQFF
CDR3nt: TGTGCCACCACAGGGGGCAAATCCTACAATGAGCAGTTCTTC

j_gene: TRBJ2-4
abundance: NA
v_gene: TRBV7-2
d_gene: NA
CDR3aa: CASSPGVFVPKNIQYF
CDR3nt: TGTGCCAGCAGCCCGGGCGTGTTTGTACCCAAAAACATTCAGTACTTC

j_gene: TRBJ2-5
abundance: NA
v_gene: TRBV6-5
d_gene: NA
CDR3aa: CASSYGQRAVGETQYF
CDR3nt: TGTGCCAGCAGTTACGGTCAGAGGGCCGTGGGAGAGACCCAGTACTTC

j_gene: TRBJ2-1
abundance: NA
v_gene: TRBV27
d_gene: NA
CDR3aa: CASSLSLLVNEQFF
CDR3nt: TGTGCCAGCAGTTTATCTTTGCTGGTAAATGAGCAGTTCTTC

j_gene: TRBJ1-1
abundance: NA
v_gene: TRBV5-4
d_gene: NA
CDR3aa: CASSLVLDSNTEAFF
CDR3nt: TGTGCCAGCAGCTTGGTACTGGATTCGAACACTGAAGCTTTCTTT

j_gene: TRBJ2-3
abundance: NA
v_gene: TRBV7-7
d_gene: TRBD2
CDR3aa: CASSLARSGGTDTQYF
CDR3nt: TGTGCTAGCAGCTTAGCGAGAAGCGGGGGCACAGATACGCAGTATTTT

j_gene: TRBJ2-2
abundance: NA
v_gene: TRBV29-1
d_gene: NA
CDR3aa: CSVERGFGTGELFF
CDR3nt: TGCAGCGTTGAGAGAGGGTTTGGGACCGGGGAGCTGTTTTTT

j_gene: TRBJ1-2
abundance: once
v_gene: TRBV19
d_gene: NA
CDR3aa: CASSFRMSDYGYTF
CDR3nt: TGTGCCAGTAGTTTTAGGATGTCGGACTATGGCTACACCTTC

j_gene: TRBJ1-5
abundance: once
v_gene: TRBV20-1
d_gene: NA
CDR3aa: CSASESGDQPQHF
CDR3nt: TGCAGTGCTAGTGAGTCAGGGGATCAGCCCCAGCATTTT

j_gene: TRBJ2-5
abundance: NA
v_gene: TRBV27
d_gene: NA
CDR3aa: CASSYSPHRETQYF
CDR3nt: TGTGCCAGCAGTTATAGTCCCCACCGGGAGACCCAGTACTTC

j_gene: TRBJ2-1
abundance: NA
v_gene: TRBV5-1
d_gene: TRBD2
CDR3aa: CASSLPSLAGGGNEQFF
CDR3nt: TGCGCCAGCAGCTTGCCATCCCTAGCGGGAGGGGGGAATGAGCAGTTCTTC

j_gene: TRBJ2-7
abundance: NA
v_gene: TRBV7-9
d_gene: NA
CDR3aa: CASRKQGVGAYEQYF
CDR3nt: TGTGCCAGCAGAAAACAGGGAGTTGGGGCCTACGAGCAGTACTTC

j_gene: TRBJ1-3
abundance: NA
v_gene: TRBV10-3
d_gene: NA
CDR3aa: CAISDPIGGISGNTIYF
CDR3nt: TGTGCCATCAGTGACCCGATTGGGGGGATCTCTGGAAACACCATATATTTT

j_gene: TRBJ1-2
abundance: NA
v_gene: TRBV3-1/TRBV3-2
d_gene: NA
CDR3aa: CASSQGALLAGAGSYGYTF
CDR3nt: TGTGCCAGCAGCCAAGGGGCCCTTCTTGCGGGGGCAGGAAGCTATGGCTACACCTTC

j_gene: TRBJ1-1
abundance: NA
v_gene: TRBV11-1
d_gene: TRBD1
CDR3aa: CASSKPGQAPEAFF
CDR3nt: TGTGCCAGCAGCAAGCCGGGACAGGCACCTGAAGCTTTCTTT